The 5 T cell receptor beta chains in this list originate from one sample, sequenced in a study of T-cell reconstitution after alpha-beta-depleted transplantation in children. The authors prepared the TCRbeta library with unique molecular identifiers. TCRdb independently ran MiXCR on the PCR reads; one entry per CDR3 protein. This sample has about 170,000 distinct CDR3 sequences, with approximately 10% found just once. The sequenced sample was PBMCs, obtained before TCRalphabeta/CD19-depleted stem cell transplant. Receptors were obtained from a boy between 2 and 10 years old with acute myeloid leukemia, due to receive a stem cell transplant.

The CDR3 spells CASSTGTSESSYNEQFF. DNA of the CDR3: TGTGCCAGCAGTACCGGGACTAGCGAGAGCTCCTACAATGAGCAGTTCTTC. J is TRBJ2-1 and V is TRBV12-3 or TRBV12-4, with TRBD2 matching 10 bases. The ends lost 5 bases at V and 0 bases at J; junction bases unmatched: 7. The length of the CDR3 is 17 residues.

This clonotype was detected ten times or more. The junction differs from germline at one of its ends, possibly a read error. The chain uses TRBV27 and TRBJ2-3; D is possibly TRBD1 (6 bases). CDR1 MNHEY and CDR2 SMNVEV come from the germline V gene (reference sequence). CDR3 size: 15 residues. The CDR3 is CASSRQDHSIDTQYF. The CDR3, as DNA: TGTGCCAGCAGTCGACAGGACCATAGCATAGATACGCAGTATTTT.

This clonotype was recorded a few times. CDR3 sequence (DNA): TGTGCCAGCAGCTCACACCAAGGGGCCAGGGCCCGAGTTGGCTACACCTTC. It yields the protein CASSSHQGARARVGYTF. The V gene is TRBV7-2, the J gene TRBJ1-2; possible D gene TRBD1, 5 bases. V shed 4 bases and J shed 7 bases, with 25 bases lying between them. The CDR3 has 17 residues. Germline values: CDR1 SGHTA, CDR2 FQGNSA.

At least ten counts were recorded for this clonotype. The V gene is TRBV28, the J gene TRBJ2-7; TRBD1 agrees at 7 bases. CDR3 length: 15 residues. Unmatched junction bases numbered 10, after V lost 6 bases and J lost 2 bases. Germline V gene lookup returns CDR1 MDHEN and CDR2 SYDVKM. The CDR3 DNA reads as TGTGCCAGCAGCCCCCCCAGAGGGGGCCCCTACGAGCAGTACTTC. Translating it yields CASSPPRGGPYEQYF.

This rearrangement joins TRBV30 to TRBJ1-1, with D possibly matching TRBD1 (5 bases). Trimming stripped 0 bases from V and 3 bases from J, with 17 bases between. Per the germline V gene, CDR1 is GTSNPN and CDR2 is SVGIG (reference sequence). This CDR3 comprises 16 residues. The CDR3 here is CAWSVRAARGYTEAFF. The DNA of the CDR3 is TGTGCCTGGAGTGTCAGGGCAGCCCGGGGGTACACTGAAGCTTTCTTT.